Below are 27 T cell receptor beta chains sequenced from a single sample in a study of graft-versus-host responses after intestinal transplantation. Using immunoSEQ multiplex PCR, the repertoire was profiled, and TCRdb retains in-frame clones only, with some absent. The repertoire holds approximately 100,000 clones, with roughly 86% as singletons. The sequencing here drew on PBMCs, taken 255 days after intestinal transplant. The receptors shown here come from a human patient who received an intestinal transplant, so some T cells may come from the graft donor.

The chain employs TRBV6-4 and TRBJ1-5, with 7 bases identical to TRBD1. The germline V gene has CDR1 MRHNA and CDR2 SNTAGT. Trimming took 2 bases from V and 9 from J; bases not matched to a gene: 10. The CDR3 covers 15 residues. CDR3 amino acids: CASSDPVRGGRPQHF. The CDR3 DNA reads TGTGCCAGCAGTGACCCTGTCAGGGGGGGCCGGCCCCAGCATTTT.

The DNA of the CDR3 is TGTGCCACCAGCAGTACGCAGGGGGGTTTAAATCAGCCCCAGCATTTT. This gives the protein CATSSTQGGLNQPQHF. The gene calls are TRBV15 and TRBJ1-5; 7 nucleotides agree with TRBD1. The CDR3 has 16 amino acids. The J segment lost 4 bases and the V segment lost 3 bases, leaving 9 bases of the junction unmatched. CDR1 LNHNV and CDR2 YYDKDF come from the germline V gene (reference sequence).

This clone was observed a single time. At the DNA level, this CDR3 is encoded by other sequences in the same sample as well. This chain links TRBV6-1 with TRBJ2-7, with D maybe TRBD1 (6 bases). Germline values: CDR1 MNHNS, CDR2 SASEGT. The CDR3 has 17 amino acids. V lost 4 bases to trimming and J lost 0 bases, with 19 bases between them. CDR3 sequence (DNA): TGTGCCAGCAGTGGGCGTCAGGGGCCCCTCTTCTCCTACGAGCAGTACTTC. Translation: CASSGRQGPLFSYEQYF.

J is TRBJ2-5 and V is TRBV5-6, with TRBD1 identical over 8 bases. CDR1 is SGHDT, CDR2 YYEEEE, per germline. The ends lost 4 bases at V and 5 bases at J; junction bases unmatched: 19. CDR3 size: 18 residues. The CDR3 DNA is TGTGCCAGCAGCGGGCCGAGGACGTTTGACAGGGGTAGCGAGACCCAGTACTTC. It codes for CASSGPRTFDRGSETQYF.

The chain couples TRBV27 to TRBJ2-7, with a tentative D call TRBD2 (5 bases). Germline V gene lookup returns CDR1 MNHEY and CDR2 SMNVEV (reference sequence). This CDR3 is built from 15 residues. V was trimmed by 4 bases and J by 0 bases, leaving 13 bases between them. The CDR3 DNA reads as TGTGCCAGCAGTTCCTCAGCGGCGAGCTCCTACGAGCAGTACTTC. This gives the protein CASSSSAASSYEQYF.

This chain links TRBV6-5 with TRBJ2-5; TRBD1 agrees at 9 bases. CDR1 and CDR2 (germline): MNHEY, SVGAGI. Trimming removed 4 bases from V and 5 bases from J; junction bases left unmatched: 8. CDR3 length: 15 residues. The CDR3 protein is CASSSTQGAGETQYF. The DNA of the CDR3 is TGTGCCAGCAGTTCTACACAGGGGGCTGGGGAGACCCAGTACTTC.

The chain combines TRBV28 with TRBJ1-3; D gene ambiguous. Germline-derived CDR1 and CDR2 are MDHEN and SYDVKM. CDR3 size: 15 residues. With 8 bases removed from V and 2 bases from J, the gap between germline ends came to 16 bases. CDR3: CASCPSGRTGNTIYF. In DNA, the CDR3 is TGTGCCAGCTGCCCCTCGGGAAGAACTGGAAACACCATATATTTT.

The CDR3 region has the DNA TGTGCCAGTAGTATGCTCCTGACGGCAACAACTAATGAAAAACTGTTTTTT. Its protein product is CASSMLLTATTNEKLFF. This rearrangement joins TRBV19 to TRBJ1-4, with D uncertain. CDR1 and CDR2 (germline): LNHDA, SQIVND (reference sequence). The CDR3 runs 17 residues. Trimming removed 3 bases at V and 0 bases at J, with 14 bases between. Supplemented by reference TRBV19 and TRBJ1-4, the full variable domain reads DGGITQSPKYLFRKEGQNVTLSCEQNLNHDAMYWYRQDPGQGLRLIYYSQIVNDFQKGDIAEGYSVSREKKESFPLTVTSAQKNPTAFYLCASSMLLTATTNEKLFFGSGTQLSVL.

Here the CDR3 reads CASSERGTEAFF. CDR3 DNA: TGTGCCAGTAGCGAAAGGGGGACTGAAGCTTTCTTT. The gene calls are TRBV19 and TRBJ1-1; TRBD1 might be the D (6 bases). Per the germline V gene, CDR1 is LNHDA and CDR2 is SQIVND (reference sequence). The CDR3 sequence is 12 residues long. V lost 6 bases and J lost 5, with 10 bases in between.

V usage is TRBV5-1 and J usage is TRBJ2-7; TRBD1 aligns across 8 bases. This CDR3 comprises 15 residues. The germline gives CDR1 SGHRS, CDR2 YFSETQ. J was trimmed by 1 base and V by 3 bases; bases with no gene match: 6. CDR3 bases: TGCGCCAGCAGCTGGGGTAGGACAGGGTCCTACGAGCAGTACTTC. This encodes CASSWGRTGSYEQYF.

About this clone: One end of the junction does not line up with germline, which may come from a read error. The CDR3 sequence is CASSLDAGGNEQFF. The DNA of the CDR3 is TGTGCTAGCAGCTTAGATGCAGGGGGGAATGAGCAGTTCTTC. The V gene is TRBV7-7, the J gene TRBJ2-1; maybe TRBD1 (7 bases). The germline CDR1 and CDR2 sequences are SSHAT and FNYEAQ (reference sequence). This CDR3 comprises 14 residues.

This chain links TRBV6-1 with TRBJ2-2; the D gene is possibly TRBD2 (5 bases). The CDR3 is 15 residues long. Germline V gene sequence: CDR1 MNHNS, CDR2 SASEGT. Between the trimmed V and J ends, which lost 3 bases and 4 bases, there was a span of 12 bases. CDR3 DNA: TGTGCCAGCAGTGAGGACTTGGCCACCACCGGGGAGCTGTTTTTT. It specifies CASSEDLATTGELFF.

With respect to this clone: Distinct nucleotide sequences in the sample also encode this CDR3. The chain recombines TRBV6-6 with TRBJ2-3; either TRBD1 or TRBD2 may supply D (5 bases each). The germline CDR1 and CDR2 sequences are MNHNY and SVGAGI (reference sequence). With 0 bases removed from V and 1 base from J, the gap between germline ends came to 8 bases. This CDR3 has 15 residues. This chain's CDR3 is CASSYSRGGTDTQYF. The CDR3 DNA reads TGTGCCAGCAGTTACTCGAGGGGCGGCACAGATACGCAGTATTTT.

In this sample, this clone turned up once. The genes are TRBV4-2 and TRBJ2-5, with TRBD2 matching 12 bases. This CDR3 contains 20 residues. The junction had 16 bases not matched to a gene; V was cut back by 0 bases and J by 5 bases. From germline, CDR1 is LGHNA and CDR2 YNFKEQ. The CDR3: CASSQDKGLAGLPGAETQYF. CDR3 DNA: TGTGCCAGCAGCCAAGATAAGGGACTAGCGGGTCTACCGGGTGCCGAGACCCAGTACTTC.

In its sample, this clone was seen a few times. The CDR3 reads CASSLERVPNTEAFF. CDR3 nucleotides: TGCGCCAGCAGCTTGGAAAGGGTGCCGAACACTGAAGCTTTCTTT. The rearrangement joins TRBV5-1 to TRBJ1-1; D is ambiguous. Trimming cost V 0 bases and J 1 base, with 10 bases left between them. The CDR3 length is 15 residues. Looked up from germline, CDR1 is SGHRS and CDR2 is YFSETQ. The variable domain in full, with the rest retrieved from reference TRBV5-1 and TRBJ1-1, is KAGVTQTPRYLIKTRGQQVTLSCSPISGHRSVSWYQQTPGQGLQFLFEYFSETQRNKGNFPGRFSGRQFSNSRSEMNVSTLELGDSALYLCASSLERVPNTEAFFGQGTRLTVV.

The chain joins TRBV4-1 to TRBJ2-5; 11 positions match TRBD2. Per the germline V gene, CDR1 is MGHRA and CDR2 is YSYEKL. The V segment lost 5 bases and the J segment 7 bases; nucleotides outside the gene matches: 15. The CDR3 sequence is 17 residues long. CDR3 sequence (DNA): TGCGCCAGCAGCTTCAGGGGGCCCGGGACTAGCGGCGGGACCCAGTACTTC. This translates into CASSFRGPGTSGGTQYF.

For the CDR3, the DNA is TGTGCCAGCAGTTTATCCCCCACACGCGAGCAGTACTTC. Translating it yields CASSLSPTREQYF. The chain employs TRBV27 and TRBJ2-7; no reliable D call. Germline V CDR1 and CDR2: MNHEY, SMNVEV (reference sequence). This CDR3 region has 13 residues. Trimming left V 0 bases short and J 6 bases short, with 9 bases between.

This chain uses TRBV7-9 with TRBJ2-3; 10 bases map to TRBD2. From germline, CDR1 is SEHNR and CDR2 FQNEAQ (reference sequence). The CDR3 spans 16 residues. J was trimmed by 2 bases and V by 2 bases; bases with no gene match: 4. The DNA of the CDR3 is TGTGCCAGCAGCTTAATCCTAGCGGGGGCCACAGATACGCAGTATTTT. It codes for CASSLILAGATDTQYF. Variable domain in full (rest from reference TRBV7-9 and TRBJ2-3): DTGVSQNPRHKITKRGQNVTFRCDPISEHNRLYWYRQTLGQGPEFLTYFQNEAQLEKSRLLSDRFSAERPKGSFSTLEIQRTEQGDSAMYLCASSLILAGATDTQYFGPGTRLTVL.

The CDR3 DNA sequence: TGTGCCAGCAGCCCGCGGACAGGGGGCAAGGAGACCCAGTACTTC. Its translation: CASSPRTGGKETQYF. The chain employs TRBV11-2 and TRBJ2-5, with 11 bases identical to TRBD1. Germline CDR1 and CDR2: SGHAT and FQNNGV. With V trimmed by 5 bases and J by 5 bases, 7 bases remained unmatched. This CDR3 is 15 amino acids long.

This chain links TRBV4-2 with TRBJ2-3; 7 bases align to TRBD2. From germline, CDR1 is LGHNA and CDR2 YNFKEQ. The trim removed 4 bases at V and 2 bases at J, leaving 9 bases unmatched. The CDR3 extends over 16 amino acids. CDR3 nucleotide sequence: TGTGCCAGCAGCCTTATGCCCCGGGAGGTCACAGATACGCAGTATTTT. Protein product: CASSLMPREVTDTQYF.

The rearrangement uses TRBV5-1 and TRBJ1-1; D unresolved. V lost 0 bases and J 8 bases, leaving 11 bases between the germline ends. Germline V lookup: CDR1 SGHRS, CDR2 YFSETQ. The CDR3 loop spans 13 amino acids. The CDR3 region is CASSLVGSGEAFF. The CDR3 nucleotides are TGCGCCAGCAGCTTGGTAGGGTCAGGCGAAGCTTTCTTT.

The sample holds a few counts of this clone. The chain employs TRBV4-1 and TRBJ1-2; D is unclear. Germline CDR1 reads MGHRA; CDR2 reads YSYEKL. The CDR3 loop spans 15 amino acids. Trimming cost V 0 bases and J 4 bases, with 12 bases left between them. The CDR3 loop reads CASSQEGDIGYGYTF. CDR3 nucleotide sequence: TGCGCCAGCAGCCAAGAGGGTGACATCGGCTATGGCTACACCTTC.

V and J are TRBV9 and TRBJ1-1; no definite D call. The V gene lost 0 bases and the J gene lost 4 bases, with 10 bases spanning the gap. The CDR3 extends over 14 amino acids. Germline lookup yields CDR1 SGDLS and CDR2 YYNGEE. CDR3 bases: TGTGCCAGCAGCGTAGTCGCGGTTTTCACTGAAGCTTTCTTT. This translates into CASSVVAVFTEAFF.

This clone is a singleton in its sample. The rearrangement joins TRBV10-2 to TRBJ2-5, with D perhaps TRBD1 (6 bases). V shed 2 bases and J shed 5 bases, with 12 bases lying between them. The CDR3 sequence is 14 residues long. Germline V gene sequence: CDR1 WSHSY, CDR2 SAAADI. CDR3 in DNA: TGCGCCAGCAGTGAGGGACAGCCTCGGGAGACCCAGTACTTC. Protein sequence: CASSEGQPRETQYF.

The rearrangement links TRBV25-1 to TRBJ2-7; TRBD1 matches 8 bases. Germline CDR1 is MGHDK and CDR2 is SYGVNS. The CDR3 loop spans 14 amino acids. V lost 1 base to trimming and J lost 6 bases; unmatched junction nucleotides: 5. This CDR3 reads CASSEWEGQGEQYF. Written as DNA, the CDR3 is TGTGCCAGCAGTGAATGGGAAGGACAGGGCGAGCAGTACTTC.

The rearrangement links TRBV11-1 to TRBJ2-7, with a possible D match to TRBD2 (7 bases). Germline CDR1 is SGHAT and CDR2 is FQDESV (reference sequence). Trimming left V 3 bases short and J 1 base short, with 13 bases between. The CDR3 runs 15 residues. The CDR3 spells CASSFGGGRSYEQYF. As DNA, the CDR3 is TGTGCCAGCAGCTTCGGCGGGGGCCGTTCCTACGAGCAGTACTTC.

The V call is TRBV30, the J call TRBJ2-7; possibly TRBD2 for D (6 bases). This CDR3 has 16 residues. Germline CDR1 GTSNPN, CDR2 SVGIG (reference sequence). V was clipped by 0 bases and J by 3 bases, with 18 bases between them. CDR3 loop: CAWSVPELPGVYEQYF. CDR3 nucleotides: TGTGCCTGGAGTGTACCTGAACTGCCGGGGGTCTACGAGCAGTACTTC.